This T cell receptor beta chain was observed in a study of blood T cells in healthy people across ages. V lost 3 bases and J lost 2, with 3 bases in between. The CDR3 has 12 residues. The germline gives CDR1 MNHNS, CDR2 SASEGT. Together with a sample-barcoded 5' primer, a J-beta primer mix was included in a second PCR lasting roughly 6 to 12 cycles. Per sample, CDR3-containing paired-end reads numbered at least 2.5 million. TCRdb re-called the 5' RACE reads through MiXCR, storing one row per CDR3 protein. The sample holds approximately 1.5 million distinct CDR3 sequences, about 35% seen once. As for this clonotype: As yet, its antigen is unknown.

Healthy Caucasian individuals from Russia aged about 6 to 95 were enrolled as donors. Study-level results: Age advanced and TCR beta diversity per million T cells fell, roughly linearly.

This TCR was recovered from a young woman in good health. What was sequenced was blood. The rearrangement links TRBV6-1 to TRBJ2-3; D is ambiguous. CDR3 bases: TGTGCCAGCAGTGAGTACACAGATACGCAGTATTTT. Encoded protein: CASSEYTDTQYF.